This T cell receptor beta chain was retrieved from a study of glioma-infiltrating T cells. This clonotype was picked up many times. Its antigen is currently unknown. Germline assignment: CDR1 LGHNA and CDR2 YNFKEQ. The CDR3 spans 15 residues. Trimming stripped 0 bases from V and 4 bases from J, with 7 bases between. General observations from the study: Tissue and blood shared very few CDR3 sequences. Non-neoplastic patients had below-expected tissue-blood divergence, while all gliomas exceeded expectation.

The iRepertoire nested amplicon-rescue multiplex PCR amplified TCR alpha and beta CDR3s from RNA. Input was roughly 100-450 ng of tissue mRNA or PBMC total RNA. TCRdb passed the multiplex PCR reads through MiXCR, listing each CDR3 protein once. Found here are roughly 120,000 distinct CDR3 sequences, approximately 25% of them singletons; the top ten hold 13% to 15%. The sequence was obtained from a human donor with low-grade glioma or glioblastoma, undergoing nonglioma brain surgery, or in good health (not recorded which). The V and J genes are TRBV4-2 and TRBJ1-6; D remains unclear. The sample taken for sequencing was glioma tissue, nonneoplastic brain tissue, or PBMCs (not recorded which). Written as DNA, the CDR3 is TGTGCCAGCAGCCAAGACAGCCAATATAATTCACCCCTCCACTTT. It encodes CASSQDSQYNSPLHF.